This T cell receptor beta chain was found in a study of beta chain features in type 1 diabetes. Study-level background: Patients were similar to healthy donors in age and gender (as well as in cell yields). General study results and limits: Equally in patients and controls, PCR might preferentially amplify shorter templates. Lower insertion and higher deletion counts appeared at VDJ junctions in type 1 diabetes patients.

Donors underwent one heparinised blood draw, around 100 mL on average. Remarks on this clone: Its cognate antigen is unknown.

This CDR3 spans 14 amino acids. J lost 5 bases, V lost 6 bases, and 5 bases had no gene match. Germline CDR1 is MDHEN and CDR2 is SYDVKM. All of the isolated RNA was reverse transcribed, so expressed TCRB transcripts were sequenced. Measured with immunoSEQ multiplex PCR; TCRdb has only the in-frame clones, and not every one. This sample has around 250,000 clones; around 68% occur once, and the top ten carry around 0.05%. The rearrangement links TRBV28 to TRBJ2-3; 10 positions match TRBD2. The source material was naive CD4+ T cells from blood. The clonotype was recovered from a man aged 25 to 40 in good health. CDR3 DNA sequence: TGTGCCAGCAGCCAACGACTAGCGGGAGATACGCAGTATTTT. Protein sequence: CASSQRLAGDTQYF.